Listed below are T cell receptor beta chains from one sample, sequenced in a study of human T cells and chemical hapten exposure. TCRdb re-called the RACE reads through MiXCR, storing one row per CDR3 protein. Here the sample spans about 380,000 distinct CDR3 sequences, 4.5% to 6% being singletons. Sequenced here: whole blood, sampled in connection with sensitization to the hapten diphenylcyclopropenone (DPC). The origin of the receptors is a woman in her 50s with alopecia areata. Some clones in this sample may be carry-over from other donors' samples. Each CDR3 is given with its conserved first and last residue. Fields, in order: J gene, CDR3 length, V gene, D gene, clone size, CDR3 protein, CDR3 DNA. A D gene is named only where the DNA matches it firmly. Clone sizes are given selectively: once, few, many, or a class where the clone is expanded.

j_gene: TRBJ2-1
len: 14
v_gene: TRBV7-9
d_gene: TRBD2
abundance: many
CDR3aa: CASSSLAAYNEQFF
CDR3nt: TGTGCCAGCAGTTCCCTAGCGGCCTACAATGAGCAGTTCTTC

j_gene: TRBJ1-1
len: 14
v_gene: TRBV6-6
d_gene: -
abundance: few
CDR3aa: CASSYAPGNTEAFF
CDR3nt: TGTGCCAGCAGTTACGCCCCAGGGAACACTGAAGCTTTCTTT

j_gene: TRBJ2-1
len: 14
v_gene: TRBV6-5
d_gene: TRBD2
abundance: -
CDR3aa: CASEAGGSYNEQFF
CDR3nt: TGTGCCAGCGAGGCGGGAGGGTCCTACAATGAGCAGTTCTTC

j_gene: TRBJ2-3
len: 15
v_gene: TRBV29-1
d_gene: TRBD1
abundance: many
CDR3aa: CSVDGRDRDPDTQYF
CDR3nt: TGCAGCGTTGATGGGCGGGACAGGGACCCAGATACGCAGTATTTT

j_gene: TRBJ2-1
len: 14
v_gene: TRBV20-1
d_gene: -
abundance: few
CDR3aa: CSARVGSTYNEQFF
CDR3nt: TGCAGTGCTAGGGTCGGGAGCACCTACAATGAGCAGTTCTTC

j_gene: TRBJ2-1
len: 12
v_gene: TRBV12-3/TRBV12-4
d_gene: -
abundance: many
CDR3aa: CASRADRYEQFF
CDR3nt: TGTGCCAGCAGGGCCGACCGGTATGAGCAGTTCTTC

j_gene: TRBJ2-3
len: 13
v_gene: TRBV27
d_gene: -
abundance: many
CDR3aa: CASKKQGLNTQYF
CDR3nt: TGTGCCAGCAAGAAACAGGGATTAAATACGCAGTATTTT

j_gene: TRBJ2-1
len: 15
v_gene: TRBV28
d_gene: TRBD2
abundance: -
CDR3aa: CASSYSGRALDEQFF
CDR3nt: TGTGCCAGCAGTTATAGCGGGAGGGCACTTGATGAGCAGTTCTTC

j_gene: TRBJ2-3
len: 15
v_gene: TRBV27
d_gene: -
abundance: many
CDR3aa: CASSLSGPRPDTQYF
CDR3nt: TGTGCCAGCAGTTTATCGGGACCTCGCCCAGATACGCAGTATTTT

j_gene: TRBJ2-6
len: 17
v_gene: TRBV19
d_gene: TRBD1
abundance: -
CDR3aa: CASSTTGGPSGANVLTF
CDR3nt: TGTGCCAGTAGTACGACAGGGGGTCCGTCTGGGGCCAACGTCCTGACTTTC

j_gene: TRBJ1-6
len: 15
v_gene: TRBV6-1
d_gene: -
abundance: many
CDR3aa: CASSEVEGVNSPLHF
CDR3nt: TGTGCCAGCAGTGAAGTGGAAGGAGTTAATTCACCCCTCCACTTT

j_gene: TRBJ1-5
len: 15
v_gene: TRBV5-6
d_gene: TRBD1
abundance: many
CDR3aa: CASSSLGTGNQPQHF
CDR3nt: TGTGCCAGCAGCTCTCTGGGGACAGGCAATCAGCCCCAGCATTTT

j_gene: TRBJ2-7
len: 12
v_gene: TRBV29-1
d_gene: -
abundance: -
CDR3aa: CSVKAGGYEQYF
CDR3nt: TGCAGCGTTAAAGCAGGCGGCTACGAGCAGTACTTC

j_gene: TRBJ1-5
len: 17
v_gene: TRBV5-1
d_gene: -
abundance: many
CDR3aa: CASSSPPRGRDNQPQHF
CDR3nt: TGCGCCAGCAGCTCTCCCCCGCGGGGCAGGGACAATCAGCCCCAGCATTTT

j_gene: TRBJ1-1
len: 14
v_gene: TRBV5-1
d_gene: TRBD1
abundance: -
CDR3aa: CASSFGTGKTEAFF
CDR3nt: TGCGCCAGCAGCTTCGGGACAGGGAAGACTGAAGCTTTCTTT

j_gene: TRBJ2-3
len: 13
v_gene: TRBV5-1
d_gene: -
abundance: -
CDR3aa: CASSSSYEPTQYF
CDR3nt: TGCGCCAGCAGCTCCTCCTATGAGCCTACGCAGTATTTT

j_gene: TRBJ1-2
len: 13
v_gene: TRBV12-3/TRBV12-4
d_gene: -
abundance: many
CDR3aa: CASSLSGRAGYTF
CDR3nt: TGTGCCAGCAGTTTATCCGGGCGAGCGGGCTACACCTTC

j_gene: TRBJ1-1
len: 14
v_gene: TRBV7-9
d_gene: -
abundance: many
CDR3aa: CASSPIEEDTEAFF
CDR3nt: TGTGCCAGCAGCCCCATTGAGGAGGACACTGAAGCTTTCTTT

j_gene: TRBJ2-5
len: 10
v_gene: TRBV2
d_gene: -
abundance: -
CDR3aa: CASKVETQYF
CDR3nt: TGTGCCAGCAAAGTAGAGACCCAGTACTTC

j_gene: TRBJ1-5
len: 16
v_gene: TRBV28
d_gene: TRBD1
abundance: few
CDR3aa: CASSERQGGSNQPQHF
CDR3nt: TGTGCCAGCAGTGAACGACAGGGCGGGAGCAATCAGCCCCAGCATTTT

j_gene: TRBJ2-7
len: 17
v_gene: TRBV27
d_gene: -
abundance: many
CDR3aa: CASSLYPPGGAVHEQYF
CDR3nt: TGTGCCAGCAGTTTATACCCCCCGGGGGGCGCGGTCCACGAGCAGTACTTC

j_gene: TRBJ2-1
len: 15
v_gene: TRBV7-2
d_gene: TRBD2
abundance: many
CDR3aa: CASSSAGVSYNEQFF
CDR3nt: TGTGCCAGCAGCTCAGCGGGAGTCAGCTACAATGAGCAGTTCTTC